This record looks at one T cell receptor beta chain sequence and its context. What it binds is unknown. The sample comes from a study of OX40 agonist ivuxolimab in advanced cancers. The repertoire was sequenced with immunoSEQ multiplex PCR; TCRdb's copy has only in-frame clones and lacks some. Among 60,000 to 75,000 clones listed, approximately 88% were seen once. This CDR3 spans 13 amino acids. Trimming removed 6 bases at V and 2 bases at J, with 7 bases between. Per the germline V gene, CDR1 is MDHEN and CDR2 is SYDVKM. Collection of blood occurred at baseline, at cycle 4 day 1, and at cycle 7 day 1. Notes on the study in general: Dosing at 0.1 to 3.0 mg/kg was accompanied by clonal expansion of CD4+ and CD8+ blood T cells by week 6.

The TCR comes from an adult with an advanced solid tumor such as melanoma, head and neck, liver or kidney cancer. This chain joins TRBV28 and TRBJ1-4, with a possible D match to TRBD1 (5 bases). The sequencing used CD4+ or CD8+ T cells sorted from blood, collected in a trial of the OX40 agonist ivuxolimab. CDR3 in DNA: TGTGCCAGCAGCGGGGCGACTAATGAAAAACTGTTTTTT. It is translated as CASSGATNEKLFF.